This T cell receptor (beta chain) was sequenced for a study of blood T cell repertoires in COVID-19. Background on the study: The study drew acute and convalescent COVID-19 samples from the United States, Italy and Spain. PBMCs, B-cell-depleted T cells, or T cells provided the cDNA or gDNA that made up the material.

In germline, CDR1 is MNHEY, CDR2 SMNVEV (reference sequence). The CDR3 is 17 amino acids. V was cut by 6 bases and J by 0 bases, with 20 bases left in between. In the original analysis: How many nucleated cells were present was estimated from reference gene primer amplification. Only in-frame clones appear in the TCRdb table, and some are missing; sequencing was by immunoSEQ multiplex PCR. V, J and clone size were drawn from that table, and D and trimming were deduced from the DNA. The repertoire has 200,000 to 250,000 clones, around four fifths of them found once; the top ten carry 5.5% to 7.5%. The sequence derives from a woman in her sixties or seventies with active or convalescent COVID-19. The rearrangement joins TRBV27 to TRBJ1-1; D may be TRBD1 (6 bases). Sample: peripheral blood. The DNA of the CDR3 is TGTGCCAGCAGACCCCACGGGGGGCGACAGATGAACACTGAAGCTTTCTTT. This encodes CASRPHGGRQMNTEAFF.